These T cell receptor beta chains were read from a single sample in a study of PD-L1 blockade in urothelial cancer. Sequencing was performed with immunoSEQ multiplex PCR; in TCRdb, only in-frame clones are kept and a portion is missing. The top ten clones hold approximately 14% of a sample with under 95,000 clones, approximately 81% of them seen once. Sequenced here: PBMCs, sampled around atezolizumab (anti-PD-L1) treatment. The receptors shown here come from a man aged 55 to 70 with urothelial cancer. Both conserved end residues are part of each CDR3.

>TRBJ2-1|TRBV7-6
CASSPLPTGASNEQFF
>TRBJ1-6|TRBV7-3
CASRVPGQGSPLHF
>TRBJ2-5|TRBV5-6
CASSLEGAPETQYF
>TRBJ1-1|TRBV5-1
CASSLGQGGNTEAFF
>TRBJ1-1|TRBV28
CASSLRSEAFF
>TRBJ2-3|TRBV10-3
CAISESRGGGTDTQYF
>TRBJ2-6|TRBV30
CAWTRQGWGSGANVLTF
>TRBJ2-4|TRBV4-2
CASSQEGRPQSIQYF
>TRBJ2-1|TRBV28
CASNGIAGYWFF
>TRBJ2-4|TRBV7-6
CASSPGTGVVNIQYF
>TRBJ1-4|TRBV7-2
CASSLVRGTEKLFF
>TRBJ1-2|TRBV28
CASYSSRGYGYTF
>TRBJ1-4|TRBV2
CASSETQGLEKLFF
>TRBJ2-7|TRBV18
CASSPQEGDYEQYF
>TRBJ2-7|TRBV6-5
CASSQQDTRSYEQYF
>TRBJ2-2|TRBV10-1
CASRGGTNTGELFF
>TRBJ2-6|TRBV28
CASSYRGTGANVLTF
>TRBJ1-1|TRBV6-5
CASTPGGLAEAFF
>TRBJ1-2|TRBV7-9
CASSPPRGRGDGYTF
>TRBJ2-1|TRBV6-5
CASSQYNEQFF
>TRBJ1-3|TRBV6-5
CASRRTDRSGNTIYF
>TRBJ1-1|TRBV11-2
CASSLRSLGGTEAFF
>TRBJ2-7|TRBV5-3
CARSLETSGSGGRNEQYF
>TRBJ1-2|TRBV14
CASSSGQGVTNYGYTF
>TRBJ2-3|TRBV25-1
CASSKRQGAADTQYF
>TRBJ2-2|TRBV7-9
CASSPGTSGDTGELFF
>TRBJ2-5|TRBV28
CASSFGQAQETQYF
>TRBJ1-4|TRBV7-2
CASSLGDRGREKLFF
>TRBJ2-1|TRBV5-1
CASSLTGGSYNEQFF
>TRBJ1-5|TRBV18
CASSPMTGYDNQPQHF
>TRBJ1-1|TRBV29-1
CSATYGFRDTEAFF
>TRBJ2-7|TRBV6-6
CASRISYGTYEQYF
>TRBJ1-2|TRBV6-5
CARDKGGWGYTF
>TRBJ2-3|TRBV29-1
CSYSRGDTQYF
>TRBJ1-2|TRBV2
CASSDLNYGYTF
>TRBJ2-3|TRBV27
CASSSTASSGRTDTQYF
>TRBJ2-7|TRBV7-9
CASSLALPQGTYEQYF
>TRBJ1-4|TRBV6-6
CATSGGLEKLFF
>TRBJ2-6|TRBV7-8
CASSLRSSGQSGANVLTF
>TRBJ2-2|TRBV2
CASSGQGRRTGELFF
>TRBJ2-1|TRBV6-5
CASSRGQATYNEQFF
>TRBJ1-3|TRBV7-2
CASSLSVSTPYF
>TRBJ2-2|TRBV7-8
CASSPGTSYPGELFF
>TRBJ1-5|TRBV6-6
CASNLQGAPQPQHF
>TRBJ2-7|TRBV7-9
CASSLARTGDNYEQYF
>TRBJ2-1|TRBV9
CASSLRQDNEQFF
>TRBJ1-2|TRBV2
CASKTGNYGYTF
>TRBJ1-2|TRBV14
CASSQEYRNYGYTF
>TRBJ2-3|TRBV30
CAWSAPDVGQEVTDTQYF
>TRBJ1-2|TRBV28
CASRGGYGYTF
>TRBJ2-7|TRBV30
CAWSVPPLGGVGEQYF
>TRBJ1-4|TRBV28
CASTPTGDRQKLFF